This is a list of T cell receptor beta chains from one sample in a study of T cells in Graves' hyperthyroidism and ophthalmopathy. TCRdb fed the multiplex PCR reads into MiXCR, producing one record per CDR3 protein. The table shows a few hundred thousand distinct CDR3 sequences, with 17% occurring only once. The sequenced sample was blood. The receptors were sampled from a woman between 18 and 29 years old with Graves' ophthalmopathy. CDR3s include the opening cysteine and the closing phenylalanine or tryptophan. D genes are given only for firm matches. Not all rows give a size; the values are once, few, many and, for expanded clones, a class.

D	length	V	J	size	CDR3	DNA
NA	15	TRBV20-1	TRBJ2-7	many	CSARARGFYAYEQYF	TGCAGTGCTAGAGCCAGGGGATTTTATGCCTACGAGCAGTACTTC
NA	13	TRBV29-1	TRBJ1-4	NA	CSVEEGAGEKLFF	TGCAGCGTTGAAGAGGGGGCAGGTGAAAAACTGTTTTTT
NA	13	TRBV19	TRBJ1-5	few	CASSSWPLQPQHF	TGTGCCAGTAGTTCCTGGCCCCTTCAGCCCCAGCATTTT
NA	13	TRBV20-1	TRBJ1-1	NA	CSAGPKLNTEAFF	TGCAGTGCCGGCCCCAAGTTGAACACTGAAGCTTTCTTT
NA	14	TRBV11-2	TRBJ2-1	many	CASSLDTSYNEQFF	TGTGCCAGCAGCTTGGACACTTCCTACAATGAGCAGTTCTTC
TRBD2	13	TRBV20-1	TRBJ2-3	many	CSFLAGESNTQYF	TGCAGTTTTCTAGCGGGAGAGTCAAATACGCAGTATTTT
NA	15	TRBV28	TRBJ2-2	few	CASSYSGHYTGELFF	TGTGCCAGCAGTTACTCGGGACACTACACCGGGGAGCTGTTTTTT
NA	15	TRBV5-1	TRBJ1-4	NA	CASSLTAATNEKLFF	TGTGCCAGCAGTCTTACAGCAGCAACTAATGAAAAACTGTTTTTT
TRBD2	19	TRBV5-6	TRBJ2-2	many	CASSLTSGGQIYNTGELFF	TGTGCCAGCAGCCTAACTAGCGGGGGGCAGATTTATAACACCGGGGAGCTGTTTTTT
NA	13	TRBV4-1	TRBJ2-7	NA	CASKQGLRDEQYF	TGCGCCAGCAAGCAGGGTTTAAGGGACGAGCAGTACTTC
NA	16	TRBV3-1	TRBJ2-1	many	CASSQNPGSSYNEQFF	TGTGCCAGCAGCCAAAACCCCGGGAGCTCCTACAATGAGCAGTTCTTC
TRBD1	15	TRBV5-1	TRBJ2-1	many	CASSLGTGGHNEQFF	TGCGCCAGCAGCTTGGGGACAGGGGGCCACAATGAGCAGTTCTTC
NA	12	TRBV29-1	TRBJ1-2	few	CSVETANYGYTF	TGCAGCGTTGAAACAGCTAACTATGGCTACACCTTC
NA	14	TRBV6-6	TRBJ2-5	many	CASSYSARQETQYF	TGTGCCAGCAGTTACTCGGCCAGACAAGAGACCCAGTACTTC
NA	12	TRBV25-1	TRBJ1-1	NA	CASSDEGNEAFF	TGTGCCAGCAGTGATGAGGGGAATGAAGCTTTCTTT
NA	16	TRBV6-1	TRBJ1-1	NA	CASRSGQPRANTEAFF	TGTGCCAGCAGGTCTGGACAGCCCCGGGCGAACACTGAAGCTTTCTTT
NA	12	TRBV27	TRBJ1-1	NA	CASSAGPPKAFF	TGTGCCAGCAGTGCGGGACCGCCTAAAGCTTTCTTT
NA	13	TRBV4-2	TRBJ2-2	few	CASSHVAPGELFF	TGTGCCAGCAGCCATGTAGCCCCCGGGGAGCTGTTTTTT
NA	16	TRBV6-1	TRBJ1-5	many	CASDDRGGYSNQPQHF	TGTGCCAGCGACGATCGGGGCGGCTATAGCAATCAGCCCCAGCATTTT
NA	12	TRBV5-1	TRBJ1-1	many	CASSPDGNEAFF	TGCGCCAGCAGCCCGGACGGGAACGAAGCTTTCTTT
TRBD2	12	TRBV29-1	TRBJ2-7	many	CSFRTSVNEQYF	TGCAGCTTTAGGACTAGTGTCAACGAGCAGTACTTC
NA	14	TRBV20-1	TRBJ2-5	many	CSASVPGKQETQYF	TGCAGTGCTAGTGTCCCCGGGAAGCAAGAGACCCAGTACTTC
NA	14	TRBV30	TRBJ1-2	many	CAWSKLQGPYGYTF	TGTGCCTGGAGTAAGCTCCAGGGTCCCTATGGCTACACCTTC
TRBD2	19	TRBV15	TRBJ2-5	many	CATSRPKTSGIFGGETQYF	TGTGCCACCAGCAGACCCAAGACTAGCGGGATCTTCGGGGGAGAGACCCAGTACTTC
TRBD2	10	TRBV30	TRBJ2-1	few	CASTGTKGFF	TGTGCCTCGACCGGGACTAAGGGGTTCTTC
NA	11	TRBV28	TRBJ1-1	many	CASSVSGRAFF	TGTGCCAGCAGTGTAAGTGGGCGAGCTTTCTTT
TRBD2	15	TRBV7-3	TRBJ2-3	few	CASRFSGGASDTQYF	TGTGCCAGCAGGTTTAGCGGGGGGGCGTCCGATACGCAGTATTTT
TRBD1	12	TRBV6-2/TRBV6-3	TRBJ2-5	NA	CASRTGSETQYF	TGTGCCAGTAGGACAGGTTCGGAGACCCAGTACTTC
NA	14	TRBV4-3	TRBJ2-7	NA	CASSQAHGSYEQYF	TGCGCCAGCAGCCAAGCCCACGGGAGCTACGAGCAGTACTTC
NA	15	TRBV27	TRBJ1-6	few	CASSTAGAGNSPLHF	TGTGCCAGCAGTACAGCGGGGGCAGGGAATTCACCCCTCCACTTT
TRBD1	15	TRBV3-1	TRBJ1-2	many	CASSQDWTGNFGYTF	TGTGCCAGCAGCCAAGACTGGACAGGGAACTTTGGCTACACCTTC
NA	14	TRBV6-1	TRBJ2-1	NA	CASRHRDGNNEQFF	TGTGCCAGCAGGCACCGGGATGGGAACAATGAGCAGTTCTTC
NA	12	TRBV29-1	TRBJ2-7	few	CSVTLQGYEQYF	TGCAGCGTGACTTTACAGGGATACGAGCAGTACTTC
TRBD1	15	TRBV20-1	TRBJ2-1	many	CSARVPLGQGREQFF	TGCAGTGCTAGGGTACCCTTAGGACAGGGAAGGGAGCAGTTCTTC
NA	13	TRBV6-5	TRBJ2-5	few	CASSYEPQETQYF	TGTGCCAGCAGTTACGAGCCACAAGAGACCCAGTACTTC
TRBD1	12	TRBV5-4	TRBJ1-2	NA	CASSINRGGYTF	TGTGCCAGCAGCATTAACAGGGGCGGCTACACCTTC
NA	15	TRBV3-1	TRBJ1-1	many	CASSQDPGHPSEAFF	TGTGCCAGCAGCCAAGATCCAGGACACCCAAGTGAAGCTTTCTTT
NA	11	TRBV11-2	TRBJ1-2	many	CASSLGSGYTF	TGTGCCAGCAGCTTGGGGAGTGGCTACACCTTC
NA	13	TRBV28	TRBJ1-2	many	CASSLPGPTGYTF	TGTGCCAGCAGTTTACCGGGCCCTACCGGCTACACCTTC
NA	16	TRBV7-9	TRBJ2-1	many	CASSPRAMGAGNEQFF	TGTGCCAGCAGCCCCCGAGCAATGGGGGCCGGAAATGAGCAGTTCTTC
NA	14	TRBV29-1	TRBJ2-7	many	CSVGPGRAPYEQYF	TGCAGCGTTGGCCCCGGACGGGCCCCCTACGAGCAGTACTTC
NA	14	TRBV30	TRBJ1-3	many	CAWSRAGSGNTIYF	TGTGCCTGGAGTAGGGCAGGCTCTGGAAACACCATATATTTT
TRBD1	13	TRBV13	TRBJ2-7	few	CASTLGGLGEQYF	TGTGCCAGCACCCTAGGGGGCCTTGGGGAGCAGTACTTC
TRBD2	15	TRBV7-9	TRBJ2-5	many	CASSPETSLQETQYF	TGTGCCAGCAGTCCCGAGACTAGCTTACAAGAGACCCAGTACTTC
TRBD2	15	TRBV7-2	TRBJ2-3	NA	CASSLRGGNTDTQYF	TGTGCCAGCAGCTTACGGGGGGGCAACACAGATACGCAGTATTTT
NA	15	TRBV7-2	TRBJ2-7	few	CASSIGGGALYEQYF	TGTGCCAGCAGCATAGGGGGGGGGGCTCTGTACGAGCAGTACTTC
NA	15	TRBV5-1	TRBJ2-2	NA	CASSLKGGNTGELFF	TGCGCCAGCAGCTTGAAGGGCGGGAATACCGGGGAGCTGTTTTTT
TRBD1	14	TRBV28	TRBJ2-7	many	CASSGTGTSYEQYF	TGTGCCAGCAGCGGGACAGGGACCTCCTACGAGCAGTACTTC
NA	13	TRBV20-1	TRBJ1-2	many	CSASQGPDYGYTF	TGCAGTGCTAGTCAGGGTCCGGACTATGGCTACACCTTC
NA	13	TRBV19	TRBJ2-7	few	CASRSELNYEQYF	TGTGCCAGTAGATCGGAACTCAACTACGAGCAGTACTTC
NA	14	TRBV7-9	TRBJ2-7	many	CASSRMDNSYEQYF	TGTGCCAGCAGCAGAATGGACAACTCCTACGAGCAGTACTTC
NA	16	TRBV28	TRBJ2-2	few	CASSPMGRGITGELFF	TGTGCCAGCAGCCCGATGGGGCGGGGAATCACCGGGGAGCTGTTTTTT
NA	15	TRBV20-1	TRBJ2-1	many	CSARRVGLNNNEQFF	TGCAGTGCTAGGAGGGTAGGGTTAAACAACAATGAGCAGTTCTTC